Here is one T cell receptor beta chain with its context. This entry comes from a study of CD8 T cells in Susac syndrome. RNA, at about 0.5 to 1 ug, was reverse transcribed with random hexamers. In TCRdb, the immunoSEQ multiplex PCR reads were re-called with MiXCR into one record per CDR3 protein. The sample records more than 110,000 distinct CDR3 sequences, 85% to 95% being singletons. CDR3 size: 13 residues. The V end was cut by 5 bases, the J end by 1 base, with 7 bases between. The germline V gene encodes CDR1 KGHDR and CDR2 SFDVKD. Specimen: CD4+ T cells from PBMCs. This clonotype was sampled from a human donor with Susac syndrome. This chain connects TRBV24-1 to TRBJ2-5, with D possibly being TRBD1 (5 bases). This CDR3 is CATSGGSQETQYF. Written as DNA, the CDR3 is TGTGCCACCAGTGGGGGCAGCCAAGAGACCCAGTACTTC.